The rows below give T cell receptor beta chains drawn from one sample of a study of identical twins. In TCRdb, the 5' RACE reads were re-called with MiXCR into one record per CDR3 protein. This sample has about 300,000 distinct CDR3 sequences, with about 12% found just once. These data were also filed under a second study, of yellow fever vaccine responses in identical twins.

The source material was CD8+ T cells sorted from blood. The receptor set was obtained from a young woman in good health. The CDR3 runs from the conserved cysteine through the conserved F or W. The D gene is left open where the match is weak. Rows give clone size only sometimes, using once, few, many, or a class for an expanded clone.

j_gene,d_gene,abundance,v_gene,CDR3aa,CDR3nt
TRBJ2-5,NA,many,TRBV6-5,CASSYSRSQETQYF,TGTGCCAGCAGTTACTCTCGCAGCCAAGAGACCCAGTACTTC
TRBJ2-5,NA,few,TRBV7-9,CASSLAVVETQYF,TGTGCCAGCAGCTTAGCTGTCGTAGAGACCCAGTACTTC
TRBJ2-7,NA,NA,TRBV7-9,CASSGQFYEQYF,TGTGCCAGCTCAGGACAGTTCTACGAGCAGTACTTC
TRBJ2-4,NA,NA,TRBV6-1,CASSPSPFFKNIQYF,TGTGCCAGCAGTCCTAGTCCCTTTTTCAAAAACATTCAGTACTTC
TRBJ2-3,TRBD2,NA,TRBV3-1,CASSQELRDYRTDTQYF,TGTGCCAGCAGCCAAGAGCTCCGGGACTACCGCACAGATACGCAGTATTTT
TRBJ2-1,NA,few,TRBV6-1,CASRPPGPPYNEQFF,TGTGCCAGCAGGCCGCCGGGACCACCTTACAATGAGCAGTTCTTC
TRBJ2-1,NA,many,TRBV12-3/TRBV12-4,CASRREVNEQFF,TGTGCCAGCAGACGAGAGGTCAATGAGCAGTTCTTC
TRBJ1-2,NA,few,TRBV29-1,CSVDGGYYGYTF,TGCAGCGTTGATGGGGGTTACTATGGCTACACCTTC
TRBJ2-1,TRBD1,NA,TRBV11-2,CASSPGQATLNEQFF,TGTGCCAGCAGCCCGGGACAGGCTACCCTCAATGAGCAGTTCTTC
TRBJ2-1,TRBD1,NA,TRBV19,CASSTGTADEQFF,TGTGCCAGTAGTACCGGGACAGCGGATGAGCAGTTCTTC
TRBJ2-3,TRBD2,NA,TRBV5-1,CASKETSGVTDTQYF,TGCGCCAGCAAGGAGACTAGCGGGGTCACAGATACGCAGTATTTT
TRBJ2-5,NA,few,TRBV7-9,CASSLERDQFGF,TGTGCCAGCAGCTTAGAACGGGACCAGTTCGGCTTC
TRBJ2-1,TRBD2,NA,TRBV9,CASSDPSLALAGQSSYNEQFF,TGTGCCAGCAGCGACCCCTCACTGGCACTAGCGGGACAAAGCTCCTACAATGAGCAGTTCTTC